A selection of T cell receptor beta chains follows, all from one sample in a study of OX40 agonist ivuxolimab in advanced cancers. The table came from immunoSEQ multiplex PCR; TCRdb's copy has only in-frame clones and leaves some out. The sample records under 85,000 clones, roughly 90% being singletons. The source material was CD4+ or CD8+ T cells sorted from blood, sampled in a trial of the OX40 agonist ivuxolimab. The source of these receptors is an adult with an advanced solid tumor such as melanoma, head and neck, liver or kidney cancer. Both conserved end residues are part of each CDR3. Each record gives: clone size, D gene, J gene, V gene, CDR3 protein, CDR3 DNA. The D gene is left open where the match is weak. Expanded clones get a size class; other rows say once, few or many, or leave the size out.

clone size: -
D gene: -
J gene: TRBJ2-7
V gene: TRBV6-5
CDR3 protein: CASSRTGSRYEQYF
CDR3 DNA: TGTGCCAGCAGCCGAACAGGGTCCCGCTACGAGCAGTACTTC

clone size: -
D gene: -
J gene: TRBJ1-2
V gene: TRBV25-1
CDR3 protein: CASTPGQSKGYTF
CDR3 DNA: TGTGCCAGCACTCCGGGCCAGAGTAAAGGCTACACCTTC

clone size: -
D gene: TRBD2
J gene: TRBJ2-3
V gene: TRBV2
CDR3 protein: CASSTGLAGTDTQYF
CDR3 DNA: TGTGCCAGCAGTACCGGACTAGCGGGGACAGATACGCAGTATTTT

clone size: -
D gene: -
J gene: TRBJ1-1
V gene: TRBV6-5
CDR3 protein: CASSYSLNRMNTEAFF
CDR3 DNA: TGTGCCAGCAGTTACTCGCTAAACAGGATGAACACTGAAGCTTTCTTT

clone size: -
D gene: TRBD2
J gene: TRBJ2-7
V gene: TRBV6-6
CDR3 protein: CASGTSGGYRGEQYF
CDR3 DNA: TGTGCCAGTGGGACTAGCGGGGGCTACAGGGGGGAGCAGTACTTC

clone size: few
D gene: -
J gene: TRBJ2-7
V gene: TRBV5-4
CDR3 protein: CASSWAGYEQYF
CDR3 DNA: TGTGCCAGCAGCTGGGCCGGGTACGAGCAGTACTTC

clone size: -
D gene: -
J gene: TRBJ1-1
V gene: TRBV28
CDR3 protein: CASSPGVGTEAFF
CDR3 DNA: TGTGCCAGCAGTCCTGGGGTAGGCACTGAAGCTTTCTTT

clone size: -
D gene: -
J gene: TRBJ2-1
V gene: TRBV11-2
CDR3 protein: CASSLVRGPYNEQFF
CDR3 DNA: TGTGCCAGCAGCTTAGTCAGGGGTCCCTACAATGAGCAGTTCTTC

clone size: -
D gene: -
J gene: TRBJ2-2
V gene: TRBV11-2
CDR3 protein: CASSLPLGHTGELFF
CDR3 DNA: TGTGCCAGCAGCTTACCACTAGGGCACACCGGGGAGCTGTTTTTT

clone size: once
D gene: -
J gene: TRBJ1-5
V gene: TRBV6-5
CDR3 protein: CASSYSSGSNQPQHF
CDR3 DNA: TGTGCCAGCAGTTACTCGTCGGGTAGCAATCAGCCCCAGCATTTT

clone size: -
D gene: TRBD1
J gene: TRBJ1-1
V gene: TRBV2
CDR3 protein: CASSERQGARPNTEAFF
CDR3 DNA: TGTGCCAGCAGTGAGCGACAGGGGGCGCGCCCAAACACTGAAGCTTTCTTT

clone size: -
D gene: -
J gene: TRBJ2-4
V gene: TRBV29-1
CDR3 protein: CSVEQGTLSKNIQYF
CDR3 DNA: TGCAGCGTTGAACAAGGGACGTTGTCCAAAAACATTCAGTACTTC

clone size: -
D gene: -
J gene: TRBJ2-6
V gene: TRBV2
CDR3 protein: CASSEGRSSGANVLTF
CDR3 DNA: TGTGCCAGCAGTGAGGGGCGCAGCTCTGGGGCCAACGTCCTGACTTTC

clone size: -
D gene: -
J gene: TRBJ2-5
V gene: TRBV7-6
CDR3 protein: CASSLVGGQETQYF
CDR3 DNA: TGTGCCAGCAGCCTCGTTGGGGGTCAAGAGACCCAGTACTTC

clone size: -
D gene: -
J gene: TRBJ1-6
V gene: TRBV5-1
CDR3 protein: CASRSGGAVNSPLHF
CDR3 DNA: TGCGCCAGCAGATCTGGGGGGGCCGTTAATTCACCCCTCCACTTT

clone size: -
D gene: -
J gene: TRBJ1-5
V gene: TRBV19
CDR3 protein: CASSIPGSFYSNQPQHF
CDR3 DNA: TGTGCCAGTAGTATCCCCGGGTCTTTCTATAGCAATCAGCCCCAGCATTTT

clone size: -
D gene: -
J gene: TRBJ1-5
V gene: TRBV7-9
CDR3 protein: CASSQSGENNQPQHF
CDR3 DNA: TGTGCCAGCAGCCAGTCGGGCGAAAACAATCAGCCCCAGCATTTT

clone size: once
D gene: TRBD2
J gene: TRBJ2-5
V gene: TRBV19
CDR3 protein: CASSNLAGGQETQYF
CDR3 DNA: TGTGCCAGTAGTAATCTAGCGGGGGGGCAAGAGACCCAGTACTTC

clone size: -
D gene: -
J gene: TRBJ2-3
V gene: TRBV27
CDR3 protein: CASSLGRPSTDTQYF
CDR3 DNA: TGTGCCAGCAGTTTAGGCCGACCTAGCACAGATACGCAGTATTTT

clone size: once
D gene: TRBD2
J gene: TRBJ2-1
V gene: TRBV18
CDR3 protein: CASSPRSSGDNEQFF
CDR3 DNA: TGTGCCAGCTCACCAAGGTCTAGCGGGGACAATGAGCAGTTCTTC

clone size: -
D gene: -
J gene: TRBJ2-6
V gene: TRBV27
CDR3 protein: CASSLWGRVTGANVLTF
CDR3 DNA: TGTGCCAGCAGTTTATGGGGCAGGGTAACTGGGGCCAACGTCCTGACTTTC

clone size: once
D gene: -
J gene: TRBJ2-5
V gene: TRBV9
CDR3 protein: CASSPGGLNIETQYF
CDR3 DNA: TGTGCCAGCAGCCCCGGGGGACTCAATATAGAGACCCAGTACTTC

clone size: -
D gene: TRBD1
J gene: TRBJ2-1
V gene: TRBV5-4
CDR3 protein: CASSYGQGKNYEQFF
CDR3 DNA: TGTGCCAGCAGTTACGGACAGGGGAAAAATTATGAGCAGTTCTTC

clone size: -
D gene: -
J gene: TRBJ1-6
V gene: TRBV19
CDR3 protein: CASSLKGDGANSPLHF
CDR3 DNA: TGTGCCAGTAGTCTGAAGGGGGATGGAGCTAATTCACCCCTCCACTTT

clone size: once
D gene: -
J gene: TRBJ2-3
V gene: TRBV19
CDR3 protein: CASSIVGVATDTQYF
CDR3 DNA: TGTGCCAGTAGTATAGTTGGAGTGGCCACAGATACGCAGTATTTT

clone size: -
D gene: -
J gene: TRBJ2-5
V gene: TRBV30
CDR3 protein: CAWRGGKTQYF
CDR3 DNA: TGTGCCTGGAGGGGGGGAAAGACCCAGTACTTC

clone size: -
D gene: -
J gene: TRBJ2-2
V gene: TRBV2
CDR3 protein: CASKYIDGELFF
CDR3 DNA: TGTGCCAGCAAATACATCGACGGGGAGCTGTTTTTT

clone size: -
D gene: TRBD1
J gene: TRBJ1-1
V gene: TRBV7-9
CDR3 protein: CASSSRSTGAHTEAFF
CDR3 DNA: TGTGCCAGCAGCTCTCGCTCAACAGGGGCCCACACTGAAGCTTTCTTT

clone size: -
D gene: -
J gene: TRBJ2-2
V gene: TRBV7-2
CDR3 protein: CASSLWQGNTGELFF
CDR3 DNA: TGTGCCAGCAGCTTGTGGCAGGGGAACACCGGGGAGCTGTTTTTT

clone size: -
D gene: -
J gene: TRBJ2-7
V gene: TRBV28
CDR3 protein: CASSSSYEQYF
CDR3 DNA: TGTGCCAGCAGTTCCTCCTACGAGCAGTACTTC

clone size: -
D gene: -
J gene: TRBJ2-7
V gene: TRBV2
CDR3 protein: CASSSFLHEQYF
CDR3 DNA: TGTGCCAGCAGTTCCTTTCTACACGAGCAGTACTTC

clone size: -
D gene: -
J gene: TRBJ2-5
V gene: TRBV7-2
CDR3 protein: CASSLGVRATTVPETQYF
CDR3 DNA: TGTGCCAGCAGCTTAGGGGTTCGGGCCACGACCGTCCCTGAGACCCAGTACTTC

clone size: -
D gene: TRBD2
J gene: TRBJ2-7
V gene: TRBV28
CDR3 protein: CASSLGLAEQYF
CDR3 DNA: TGTGCCAGCAGTTTGGGACTAGCCGAGCAGTACTTC

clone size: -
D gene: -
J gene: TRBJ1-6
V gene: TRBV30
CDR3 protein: CAWRDTNSRSPLHF
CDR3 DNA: TGTGCCTGGAGAGACACGAACAGCCGTTCACCCCTCCACTTT

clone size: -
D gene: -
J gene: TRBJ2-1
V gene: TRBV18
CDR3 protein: CASSPLRGAGANYNEQFF
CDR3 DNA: TGTGCCAGCTCACCACTCCGTGGGGCGGGGGCCAATTACAATGAGCAGTTCTTC

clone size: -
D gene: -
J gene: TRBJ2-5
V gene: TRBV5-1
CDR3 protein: CASRFRGDVGETQYF
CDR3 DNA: TGCGCCAGCAGATTCCGAGGAGATGTAGGAGAGACCCAGTACTTC

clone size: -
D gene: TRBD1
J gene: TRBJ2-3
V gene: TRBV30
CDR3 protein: CAWEKTGAFGGTQYF
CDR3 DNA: TGTGCCTGGGAAAAAACAGGGGCCTTTGGGGGTACGCAGTATTTT

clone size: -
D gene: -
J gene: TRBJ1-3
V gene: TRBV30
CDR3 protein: CAWSTGNSGNTIYF
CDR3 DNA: TGTGCCTGGAGTACGGGGAACTCTGGAAACACCATATATTTT

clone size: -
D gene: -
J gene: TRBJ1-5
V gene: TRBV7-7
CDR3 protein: CASSYRGSGTRTLYSNQPQHF
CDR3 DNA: TGTGCCAGCAGCTACCGCGGGTCAGGGACCAGAACGCTATATAGCAATCAGCCCCAGCATTTT

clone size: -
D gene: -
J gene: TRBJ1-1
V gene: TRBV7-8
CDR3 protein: CASSSRSGLNTEAFF
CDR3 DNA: TGTGCCAGCAGCTCAAGGTCCGGCTTGAACACTGAAGCTTTCTTT

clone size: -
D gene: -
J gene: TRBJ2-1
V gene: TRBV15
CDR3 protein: CATSRSRDTYNEQFF
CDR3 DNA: TGTGCCACCAGCAGATCCCGGGACACTTACAATGAGCAGTTCTTC

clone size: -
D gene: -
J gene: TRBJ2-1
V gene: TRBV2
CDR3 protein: CASSDYSPVEQFF
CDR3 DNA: TGTGCCAGCAGCGACTATTCCCCGGTTGAGCAGTTCTTC

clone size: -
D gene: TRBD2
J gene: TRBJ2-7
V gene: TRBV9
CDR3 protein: CASSFRAGASYEQYF
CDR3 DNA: TGTGCCAGCAGCTTCAGAGCGGGGGCCTCCTACGAGCAGTACTTC

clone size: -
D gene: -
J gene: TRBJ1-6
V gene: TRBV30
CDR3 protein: CAWTPTPGSYNSPLHF
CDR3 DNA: TGTGCCTGGACCCCCACCCCGGGGAGCTATAATTCACCCCTCCACTTT

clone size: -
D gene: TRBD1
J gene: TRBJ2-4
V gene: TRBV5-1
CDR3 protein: CASSFQGASVDIQYF
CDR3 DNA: TGCGCCAGCAGCTTCCAGGGGGCTTCTGTGGACATTCAGTACTTC

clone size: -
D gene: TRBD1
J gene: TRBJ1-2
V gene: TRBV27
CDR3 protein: CASSLLQGNLNYGYTF
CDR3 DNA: TGTGCCAGCAGTCTCCTACAGGGGAATCTGAACTATGGCTACACCTTC

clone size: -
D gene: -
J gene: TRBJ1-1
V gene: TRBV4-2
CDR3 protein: CASSQEGTSNTEAFF
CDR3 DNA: TGTGCCAGCAGCCAAGAAGGCACCTCGAACACTGAAGCTTTCTTT

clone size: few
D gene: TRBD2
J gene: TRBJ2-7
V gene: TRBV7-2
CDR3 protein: CASSLRGEGYEQYF
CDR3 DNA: TGTGCCAGCAGCCTACGGGGGGAAGGGTACGAGCAGTACTTC

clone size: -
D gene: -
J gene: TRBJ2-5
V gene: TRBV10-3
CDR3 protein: CAVKGDQETQYF
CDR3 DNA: TGTGCCGTGAAGGGGGACCAAGAGACCCAGTACTTC

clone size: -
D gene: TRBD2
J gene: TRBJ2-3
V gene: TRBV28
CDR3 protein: CASSEAGVTDTQYF
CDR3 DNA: TGTGCCAGCAGTGAAGCGGGAGTAACAGATACGCAGTATTTT

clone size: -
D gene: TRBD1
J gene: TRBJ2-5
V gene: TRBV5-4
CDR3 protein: CASRPTGGEETQYF
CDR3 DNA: TGTGCCAGCAGACCCACAGGGGGCGAAGAGACCCAATACTTC

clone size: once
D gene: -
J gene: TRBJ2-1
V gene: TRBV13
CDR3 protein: CASSWDLSSYNEQFF
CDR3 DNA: TGTGCCAGCAGCTGGGACTTAAGCTCCTACAATGAGCAGTTCTTC